The 3 T cell receptor beta chains below come from one sample, sequenced in a study of blood T cell repertoires in COVID-19. Repertoires were generated with immunoSEQ multiplex PCR, while TCRdb's copy carries only in-frame clones and drops some. The profile shows some 96,000 clones, 80% of them singletons. The sample comprised peripheral blood. These receptors were taken from a woman between 65 and 79 years old with acute or convalescent COVID-19.

This chain links TRBV28 with TRBJ2-1; TRBD2 matches at 10 bases. J lost 0 bases, V lost 3 bases, and 8 bases had no gene match. The CDR3 extends over 18 amino acids. Germline V CDR1 and CDR2: MDHEN, SYDVKM. DNA of the CDR3: TGTGCCAGCAGTTTGTGGAGCGGGGGGGCGAGCTCCTACAATGAGCAGTTCTTC. Its protein is CASSLWSGGASSYNEQFF.

For the CDR3, the DNA is TGTGCCAGCAGCTTGGTAGGTGGCGGAACCACAGATACGCAGTATTTT. Protein product: CASSLVGGGTTDTQYF. The chain couples TRBV7-2 to TRBJ2-3; no firm D call. The V and J ends lost 3 bases and 2 bases respectively, with 15 bases between them. The V gene's germline CDR1 is SGHTA and CDR2 FQGNSA. The length of the CDR3 is 16 residues.

The J gene is TRBJ1-1, the V gene TRBV6-2 or TRBV6-3, with 8 bases lining up with TRBD1. Trimming took 2 bases from V and 1 from J; bases not matched to a gene: 9. CDR3 length: 17 residues. In germline, CDR1 is MNHEY, CDR2 SVGEGT. CDR3 loop: CASSYPRTGTTNTEAFF. The DNA for the CDR3 is TGTGCCAGCAGTTACCCTCGGACAGGGACTACGAACACTGAAGCTTTCTTT.